This T cell receptor (beta chain) emerged from a study of cytomegalovirus exposure and HLA in healthy donors. Overall study results and limits: As a later analysis showed, a missense DCLRE1C variant was linked to trimming of TCR beta V- and J-genes. Association of 17,000 or so TCR beta sequences with HLA alleles was found at 0.05 false discovery rate in a later analysis.

The PCR used 60 Vbeta and 13 Jbeta primers. In the authors' workflow: An analysis that came later counted some 85 million unique TCR beta chains, some 11 million shared. The table came from immunoSEQ multiplex PCR; TCRdb's copy has only in-frame clones and leaves some out. That table supplies the V and J calls and clone size; D and trimming were determined from the DNA. The sample consists of about 200,000 clones, 70% to 90% of them appearing once. Germline loops: CDR1 MNHEY, CDR2 SMNVEV (reference sequence). V was clipped by 7 bases and J by 5 bases, with 20 bases between them. The CDR3 is 15 amino acids. This clone was seen a few times. Its antigen is unknown.

Sequencing was performed on PBMCs. The genes are TRBV27 and TRBJ2-5; D is unresolved. This TCR came from a woman between 25 and 40 years old in good health and CMV-seronegative. The CDR3, as DNA: TGTGCCAGCATGACCCTAGAGAGACCCTGGGAGACCCAGTACTTC. It specifies CASMTLERPWETQYF.